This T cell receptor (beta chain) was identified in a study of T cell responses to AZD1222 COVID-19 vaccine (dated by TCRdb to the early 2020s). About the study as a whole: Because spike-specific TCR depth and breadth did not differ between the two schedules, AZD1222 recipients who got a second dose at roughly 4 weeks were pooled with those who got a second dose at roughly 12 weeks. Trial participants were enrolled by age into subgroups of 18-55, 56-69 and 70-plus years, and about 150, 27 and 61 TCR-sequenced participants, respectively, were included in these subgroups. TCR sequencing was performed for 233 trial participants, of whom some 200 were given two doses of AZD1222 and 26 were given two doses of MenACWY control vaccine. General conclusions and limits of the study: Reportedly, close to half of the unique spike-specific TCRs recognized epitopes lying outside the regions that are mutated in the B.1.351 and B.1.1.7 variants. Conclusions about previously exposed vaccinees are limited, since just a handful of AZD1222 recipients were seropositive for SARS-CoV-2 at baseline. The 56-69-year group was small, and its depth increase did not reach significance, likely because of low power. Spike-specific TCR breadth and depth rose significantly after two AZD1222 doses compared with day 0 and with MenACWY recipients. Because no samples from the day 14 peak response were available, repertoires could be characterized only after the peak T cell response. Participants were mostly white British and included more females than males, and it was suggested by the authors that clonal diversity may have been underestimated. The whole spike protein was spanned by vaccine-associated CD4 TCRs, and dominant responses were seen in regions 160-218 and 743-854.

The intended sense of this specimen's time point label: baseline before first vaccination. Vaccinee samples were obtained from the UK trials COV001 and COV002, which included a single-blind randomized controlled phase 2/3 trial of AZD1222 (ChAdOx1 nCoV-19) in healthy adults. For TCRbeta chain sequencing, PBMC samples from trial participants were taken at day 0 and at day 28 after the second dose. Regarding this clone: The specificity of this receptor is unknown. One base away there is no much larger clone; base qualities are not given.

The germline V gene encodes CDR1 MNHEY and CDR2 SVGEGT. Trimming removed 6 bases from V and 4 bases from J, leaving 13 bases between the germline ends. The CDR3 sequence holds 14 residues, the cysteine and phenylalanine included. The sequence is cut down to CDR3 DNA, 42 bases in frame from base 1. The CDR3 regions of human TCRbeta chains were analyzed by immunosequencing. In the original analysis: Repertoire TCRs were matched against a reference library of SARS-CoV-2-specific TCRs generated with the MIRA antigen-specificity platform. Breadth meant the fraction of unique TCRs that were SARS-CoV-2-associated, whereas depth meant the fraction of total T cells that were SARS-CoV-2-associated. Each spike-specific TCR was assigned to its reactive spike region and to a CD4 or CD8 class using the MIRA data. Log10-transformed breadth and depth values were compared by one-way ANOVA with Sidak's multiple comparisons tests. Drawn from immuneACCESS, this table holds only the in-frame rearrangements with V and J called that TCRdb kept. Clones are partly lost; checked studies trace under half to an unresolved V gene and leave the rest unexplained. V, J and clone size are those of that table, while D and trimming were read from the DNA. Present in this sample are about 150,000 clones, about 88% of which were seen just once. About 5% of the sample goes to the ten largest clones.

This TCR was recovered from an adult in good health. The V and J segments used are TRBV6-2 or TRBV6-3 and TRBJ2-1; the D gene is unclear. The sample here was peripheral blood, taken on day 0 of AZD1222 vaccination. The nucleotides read TGTGCCAGCAGCTTACGGACGGCGTACAATGAGCAGTTCTTC. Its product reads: CASSLRTAYNEQFF.